These 12 T cell receptor beta chains came from one sample sequenced in a study of CD8+CD57+ T cells in acquired aplastic anemia. The TCR beta profiling, which covered VDJ combination and CDR3 sequence, was carried out using genomic DNA as the template. One entry per CDR3 protein, called by TCRdb with MiXCR from the reads. The data show roughly 180,000 distinct CDR3 sequences, about three fifths seen once. Sequenced: sorted CD4+, CD8+, or CD8+CD57+ T cells (not recorded which) from PBMCs. These receptors were taken from a human donor with severe aplastic anemia or a healthy control (not recorded which).

The J gene is TRBJ2-3, the V gene TRBV24-1; 8 nucleotides align to TRBD2. J was trimmed by 1 base and V by 3 bases; bases with no gene match: 5. Germline-derived CDR1 and CDR2 are KGHDR and SFDVKD. The CDR3 consists of 16 residues. The CDR3 sequence: CATSDSRAGGTDTQYF. The CDR3 nucleotides are TGTGCCACCAGTGATAGCCGAGCGGGGGGCACAGATACGCAGTATTTT.

The V gene is TRBV15, the J gene TRBJ1-2; no definite D call. This CDR3 has 14 residues. Per germline, CDR1 LNHNV and CDR2 YYDKDF (reference sequence). The ends were cut back, 0 bases at V and 5 bases at J, with 10 bases in the middle. CDR3 region: CATSRDKGMYGYTF. The DNA for the CDR3 is TGTGCCACCAGCAGAGATAAAGGAATGTATGGCTACACCTTC.

The rearrangement uses TRBV2 and TRBJ1-5; D is ambiguous. Germline assignment: CDR1 SNHLY and CDR2 FYNNEI. V shed 2 bases and J shed 5 bases, with 10 bases lying between them. The CDR3 spans 14 residues. CDR3 bases: TGTGCCAGCAGTGAAAGCAGTGACGATCAGCCCCAGCATTTT. Its translation: CASSESSDDQPQHF.

This clonotype appeared a few times. V is TRBV7-6 and J is TRBJ1-1; no reliable D call. V gave up 5 bases and J gave up 7 bases, with 11 bases separating them. The length of the CDR3 is 12 residues. Germline assignment: CDR1 SGHVS and CDR2 FNYEAQ. Written as DNA, the CDR3 is TGTGCCAGCAGCCCGGGGAGCAATGAAGCTTTCTTT. Protein: CASSPGSNEAFF.

This clonotype was picked up many times. The genes are TRBV24-1 and TRBJ2-2; TRBD1 is a possible D gene (6 bases). The CDR3 extends over 15 amino acids. CDR1 is KGHDR and CDR2 is SFDVKD in the germline V gene. V lost 0 bases and J 4 bases, leaving 8 bases between the germline ends. In nucleotides, the CDR3 is TGTGCCACCAGTGATTTGCAGGGGTCCACCGGGGAGCTGTTTTTT. The encoded protein is CATSDLQGSTGELFF.

This sequence joins TRBV13 and TRBJ1-1; D is unclear. Germline CDR1 PRHDT, CDR2 FYEKMQ (reference sequence). V was pared by 2 bases and J by 0 bases, with 7 bases between. This CDR3 region has 14 residues. The CDR3 region is CASSLISVNTEAFF. CDR3 nucleotide sequence: TGTGCCAGCAGCTTAATCAGCGTGAACACTGAAGCTTTCTTT.

With regard to this clonotype: As the CDR3 is not closed by the conserved phenylalanine or tryptophan, this likely results from a read error. The chain combines TRBV10-3 with TRBJ1-5, with 7 bases lining up with TRBD1. J gave up 7 bases and V 11 bases, and 17 bases lay outside the gene matches. The CDR3 sequence is 15 residues long. Germline CDR1 and CDR2: ENHRY and SYGVKD. Written as DNA, the CDR3 is TGTGCCTCCAAGGGGGTCGACAGGGCAGGACAGCCCCAGCATTCT. Translated: CASKGVDRAGQPQHS.

This clonotype came up a few times. A much larger clone lies a single base off, so this may be a read error. This chain uses TRBV5-1 with TRBJ1-5, with D uncertain. The CDR3 covers 13 residues. Germline CDR1 and CDR2: SGHRS and YFSETQ. The V end lost 4 bases, the J end lost 4 bases, and 9 bases lay between the germline ends. The CDR3 nucleotides are TGCGCCAGCAGCCTGGACCAAAATCAGCCCCAGCATTTT. Protein: CASSLDQNQPQHF.

Many counts were recorded for this clonotype. The chain carries TRBV10-2 and TRBJ1-1, with no clear D. Germline CDR1 reads WSHSY; CDR2 reads SAAADI. Trimming took 3 bases from V and 0 from J, leaving 5 bases between them. This CDR3 comprises 13 residues. The CDR3 bases are TGCGCCAGCAGTGACGGAATGAACACTGAAGCTTTCTTT. Translated, it gives CASSDGMNTEAFF.

Ten or more counts support this clonotype. This chain uses TRBV5-1 with TRBJ1-1; D might be TRBD1 (6 bases). Trimming shortened V by 6 bases and J by 1 base, and 10 bases separated the two germline ends. Germline CDR1 and CDR2: SGHRS and YFSETQ. The CDR3 is made up of 13 amino acids. The chain's CDR3 is CASNEGGNTEAFF. The CDR3, as DNA: TGCGCCAGCAATGAGGGGGGGAACACTGAAGCTTTCTTT.

A remark on this clonotype: The missing conserved phenylalanine or tryptophan at the end of this CDR3 makes a read error likely. V is TRBV10-3 and J is TRBJ1-3; D is perhaps TRBD1 (5 bases). This CDR3 comprises 16 residues. The germline V gene encodes CDR1 ENHRY and CDR2 SYGVKD. CDR3 nucleotides: TGTGCCGTCCGGGACTTTGGGGACCTCTCTGGGAACACCATATATCTT. This encodes CAVRDFGDLSGNTIYL.

The J gene is TRBJ1-6, the V gene TRBV30; D is unclear. In germline, CDR1 is GTSNPN, CDR2 SVGIG (reference sequence). The CDR3 extends over 16 amino acids. V was pared by 1 base and J by 4 bases, with 14 bases between. The CDR3 DNA sequence: TGTGCCTGGAGTGGGGCCCAAGCCTTATATAATTCACCCCTCCACTTT. This translates into CAWSGAQALYNSPLHF.